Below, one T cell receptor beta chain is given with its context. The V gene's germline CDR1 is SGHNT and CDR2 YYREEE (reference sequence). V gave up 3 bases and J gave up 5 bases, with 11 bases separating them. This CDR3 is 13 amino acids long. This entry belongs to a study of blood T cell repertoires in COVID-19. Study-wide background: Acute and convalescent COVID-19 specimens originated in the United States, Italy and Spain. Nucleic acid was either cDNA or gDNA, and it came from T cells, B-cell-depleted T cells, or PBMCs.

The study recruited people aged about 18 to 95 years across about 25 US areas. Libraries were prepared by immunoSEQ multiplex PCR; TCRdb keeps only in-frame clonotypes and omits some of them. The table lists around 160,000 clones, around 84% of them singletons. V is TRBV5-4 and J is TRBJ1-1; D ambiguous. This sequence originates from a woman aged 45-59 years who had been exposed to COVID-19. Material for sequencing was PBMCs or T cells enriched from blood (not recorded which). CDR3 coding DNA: TGTGCCAGCAGCTCGCCCGACGGGACTGAAGCTTTCTTT. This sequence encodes CASSSPDGTEAFF.